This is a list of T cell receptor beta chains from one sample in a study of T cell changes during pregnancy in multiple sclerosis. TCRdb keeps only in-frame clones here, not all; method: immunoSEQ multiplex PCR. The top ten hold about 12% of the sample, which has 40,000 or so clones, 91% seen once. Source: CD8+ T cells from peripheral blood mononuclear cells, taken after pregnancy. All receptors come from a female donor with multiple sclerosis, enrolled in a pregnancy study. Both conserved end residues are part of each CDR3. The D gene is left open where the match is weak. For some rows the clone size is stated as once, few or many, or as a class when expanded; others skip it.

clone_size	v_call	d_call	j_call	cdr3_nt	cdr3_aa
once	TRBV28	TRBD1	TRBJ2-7	TGTGCCAGCAGTCCGCAAACAGGGGCCACCTACGAGCAGTACTTC	CASSPQTGATYEQYF
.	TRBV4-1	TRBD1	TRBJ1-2	TGCGCCAGCAGCCAAGAGACAGGGTCGGGCTATGGCTACACCTTC	CASSQETGSGYGYTF
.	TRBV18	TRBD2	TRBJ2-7	TGTGCCAGCTCATCTAGCGGGAGGGACGAGCAGTACTTC	CASSSSGRDEQYF
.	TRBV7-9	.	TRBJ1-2	TGTGCCAGCAGCTCCGGGGGGCAGGGTGGCTACACCTTC	CASSSGGQGGYTF
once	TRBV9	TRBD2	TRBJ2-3	TGTGCCAGCAGCGTAAGCCCTTTGGGCGGGGGGGTTGTTGATACGCAGTATTTT	CASSVSPLGGGVVDTQYF
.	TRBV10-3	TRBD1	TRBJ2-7	TGTGCCATCAGTATTGGACAGGGCTCCTACGAGCAGTACTTC	CAISIGQGSYEQYF
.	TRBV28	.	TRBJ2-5	TGTGCCAGCAGTTTCGGCGGAGAAGAGACCCAGTACTTC	CASSFGGEETQYF
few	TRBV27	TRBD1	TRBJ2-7	TGTGCCAGCAGTTTAGGGACAGGGGGCTCCGAGCAGTACTTC	CASSLGTGGSEQYF
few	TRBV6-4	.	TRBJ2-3	TGTGCCAGCAGTGACCGGGAGACAGATACGCAGTATTTT	CASSDRETDTQYF
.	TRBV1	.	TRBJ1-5	TGCACCAGCAGCCAAGATCTCGCCGGGACACGATATCAGCCCCAGCATTTT	CTSSQDLAGTRYQPQHF
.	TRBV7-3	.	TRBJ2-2	TGTGCCAGCAGCGGACACCCGAACACCGGGGAGCTGTTTTTT	CASSGHPNTGELFF
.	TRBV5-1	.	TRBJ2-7	TGCGCCAGCAGCGTTGGGGCCGAGCAGTACTTC	CASSVGAEQYF
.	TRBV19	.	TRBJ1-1	TGTGCCAGTAGTATAGGGAGGTCATCGGGGTACACTGAAGCTTTCTTT	CASSIGRSSGYTEAFF
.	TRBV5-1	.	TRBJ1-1	TGCGCCAGCAGCTTGGGGGGGAGCGGGAAGGTGACTGAAGCTTTCTTT	CASSLGGSGKVTEAFF
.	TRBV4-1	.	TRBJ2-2	TGCGCCAGCAGCTGGCCAACACAGGGGAACACCGGGGAGCTGTTTTTT	CASSWPTQGNTGELFF
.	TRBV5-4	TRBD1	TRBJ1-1	TGTGCCAGCAGCTTAGCGTTGGACAGGGGGCCCACTGAAGCTTTCTTT	CASSLALDRGPTEAFF
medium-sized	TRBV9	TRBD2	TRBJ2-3	TGTGCCAGCAGCATTAGCGGGAGAGGCGCAGATACGCAGTATTTT	CASSISGRGADTQYF
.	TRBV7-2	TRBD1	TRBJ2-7	TGTGCCACTTCAACCGGGACAGGGGAATACGAGCAGTACTTC	CATSTGTGEYEQYF
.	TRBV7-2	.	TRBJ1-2	TGTGCCAGCAGCTTAGGGGCCCTCCTTGGCTACACCTTC	CASSLGALLGYTF
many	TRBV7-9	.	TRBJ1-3	TGTGCCAGCAGCCCACCGGGAGATCCAAGAAACACCATATATTTT	CASSPPGDPRNTIYF
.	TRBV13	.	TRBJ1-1	TGTGCCAGCAGCCACACGAAGAACACTGAAGCTTTCTTT	CASSHTKNTEAFF
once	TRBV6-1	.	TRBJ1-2	TGTGCCAGCCTAAGTAACTATGGCTACACCTTC	CASLSNYGYTF
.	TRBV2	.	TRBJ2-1	TGTGCCAGCAAACTCGAAGGGGCCTACAATGAGCAGTTCTTC	CASKLEGAYNEQFF
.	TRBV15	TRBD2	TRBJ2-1	TGTGCCACCACTAGCGGGAGGGCCGACAATGAGCAGTTCTTC	CATTSGRADNEQFF
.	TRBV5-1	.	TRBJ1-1	TGCGCCAGCAGCTTGCCAGGGCTCGGGGCTTTCTTT	CASSLPGLGAFF
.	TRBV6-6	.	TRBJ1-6	TGTGCCATCGGGAGCTCCTATAATTCACCCCTCCACTTT	CAIGSSYNSPLHF
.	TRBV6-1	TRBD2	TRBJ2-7	TGTGCCAGCGAGAGGCCCAGGGCGGGGGGACACGAGCAGTACTTC	CASERPRAGGHEQYF
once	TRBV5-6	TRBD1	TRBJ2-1	TGTGCCAGCAGCTTGGGTCAGGGGGTTCGGGGTGAGCAGTTCTTC	CASSLGQGVRGEQFF
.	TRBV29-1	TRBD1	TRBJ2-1	TGCAGCGTTCGACCGGGACAGTACAATGAGCAGTTCTTC	CSVRPGQYNEQFF
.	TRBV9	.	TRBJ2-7	TGTGCCAGCAGCGGGGGGGAATCCTACGAGCAGTACTTC	CASSGGESYEQYF
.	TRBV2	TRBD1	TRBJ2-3	TGTGCCATCGACCCCCCGGGACAGGGTGCAGATACGCAGTATTTT	CAIDPPGQGADTQYF
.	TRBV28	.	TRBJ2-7	TGTGCCAGCAGTTTGTTTCGTGGAGGGCGAGGCGAGCAGTACTTC	CASSLFRGGRGEQYF
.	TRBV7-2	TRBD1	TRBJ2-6	TGTGCCAGCAGCCGGACAGGGGGCACCGGGGCCAACGTCCTGACTTTC	CASSRTGGTGANVLTF
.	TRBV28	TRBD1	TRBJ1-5	TGTGCCACGGGACAGGGTAATTTAGGTCAGCCCCAGCATTTT	CATGQGNLGQPQHF
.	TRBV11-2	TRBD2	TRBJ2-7	TGTGCCAGCAGCTTAGCCCCCACCGGGGGGGCCCGTTGGGAGCAGTACTTC	CASSLAPTGGARWEQYF
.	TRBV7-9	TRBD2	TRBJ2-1	TGTGCCAGCGGCCTAGTAGCGGGAGGGCCTCGGTACAATGAGCAGTTCTTC	CASGLVAGGPRYNEQFF
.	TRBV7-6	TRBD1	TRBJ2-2	TGTGCCAGCAGCTTTATAGGACAGGGAAACACCGGGGAGCTGTTTTTT	CASSFIGQGNTGELFF
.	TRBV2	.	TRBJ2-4	TGTGCCAGCACCCCAGGGAACATTCAGTACTTC	CASTPGNIQYF
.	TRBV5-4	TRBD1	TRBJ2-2	TGTGCCAGCAGCTTTAGGACAGGTTCTACCGGGGAGCTGTTTTTT	CASSFRTGSTGELFF
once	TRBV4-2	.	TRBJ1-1	TGTGCCAGCAGCCAAGATTCGGGGTCTCACACTGAAGCTTTCTTT	CASSQDSGSHTEAFF
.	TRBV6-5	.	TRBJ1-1	TGTGCCAGCAGTTACTCGGGGGCCCTGAACACTGAAGCTTTCTTT	CASSYSGALNTEAFF
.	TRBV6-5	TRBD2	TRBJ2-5	TGTGCCAGCAGTGTAGCGGGGGGGAAGGAGACCCAGTACTTC	CASSVAGGKETQYF
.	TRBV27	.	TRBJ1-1	TGTGCCAGCAGTTTATATGCGACAGGCACGGGGATTGAAGCTTTCTTT	CASSLYATGTGIEAFF
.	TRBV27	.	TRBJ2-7	TGTGCCAGCAGTCCTACGGCCCTACAAGCGACCTACGAGCAGTACTTC	CASSPTALQATYEQYF
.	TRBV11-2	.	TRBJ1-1	TGTGCCAGCAGCTTAGAACGAACAGCTAACACTGAAGCTTTCTTT	CASSLERTANTEAFF
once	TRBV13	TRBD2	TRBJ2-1	TGTGCCAGCAGCTTAGAGCTAGCGGACCGCTCCTACAATGAGCAGTTCTTC	CASSLELADRSYNEQFF
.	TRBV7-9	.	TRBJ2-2	TGTGCCAGCAGCTTAGGAGCCGTGAACACCGGGGAGCTGTTTTTT	CASSLGAVNTGELFF
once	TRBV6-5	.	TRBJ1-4	TGTGCCAGCAAAAATCGTGAAAAACTGTTTTTT	CASKNREKLFF
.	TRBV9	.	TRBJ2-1	TGTGCCAGCAGCGGTGCAGAATACAATGAGCAGTTCTTC	CASSGAEYNEQFF
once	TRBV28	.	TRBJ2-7	TGTGCCAGCAGTTTATCCCCAAGAGCCGAGCAGTACTTC	CASSLSPRAEQYF
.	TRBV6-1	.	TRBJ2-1	TGTGGGGCGGGACCCAGGTCGACCTACAATGAGCAGTTCTTC	CGAGPRSTYNEQFF
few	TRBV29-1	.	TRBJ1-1	TGCAGCGTTGATGGCAGGAACACTGAAGCTTTCTTT	CSVDGRNTEAFF
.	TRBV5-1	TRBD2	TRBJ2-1	TGCGCCAGCAGCTTGGGACTAGCGGATTACAATGAGCAGTTCTTC	CASSLGLADYNEQFF
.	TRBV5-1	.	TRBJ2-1	TGCGCCAGCAGTCAATCAAGGGGCTCCTACAATGAGCAGTTCTTC	CASSQSRGSYNEQFF
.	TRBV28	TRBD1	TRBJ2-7	TGTGCCAGCCGGAGGGGAGAGCCGGGACAGGGGCACTACGAGCAGTACTTC	CASRRGEPGQGHYEQYF
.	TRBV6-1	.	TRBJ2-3	TGTGCCAGCAGTGAATATAACAGGAACACAGATACGCAGTATTTT	CASSEYNRNTDTQYF
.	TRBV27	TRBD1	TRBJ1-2	TGTGCCAGCGGACCACAGGGGGCTGTATATGGCTACACCTTC	CASGPQGAVYGYTF
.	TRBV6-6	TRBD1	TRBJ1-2	TGTGCCAGCAGCGGGACAGGGAGGGGCTACACCTTC	CASSGTGRGYTF
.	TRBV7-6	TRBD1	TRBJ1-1	TGTGCCAGCAGCTTATTGGGCAGGGGGACCACTGAAGCTTTCTTT	CASSLLGRGTTEAFF